The 6 T cell receptor beta chains presented below share a single source sample, sequenced in a study of cytomegalovirus exposure and HLA in healthy donors. Researchers ran the PCR with 60 Vbeta and 13 Jbeta primers. Sequencing used immunoSEQ multiplex PCR; TCRdb keeps in-frame clones, though not all of them. This table holds 120,000 to 150,000 clones. Material for sequencing was PBMCs. The receptors come from a man aged 35 to 55 in good health and CMV-seronegative.

CDR3 sequence reads: CASSSIQVTNYGYTF. CDR3 DNA: TGTGCCAGCAGTTCAATTCAGGTTACTAACTATGGCTACACCTTC. This chain links TRBV6-6 with TRBJ1-2, with D unclear. The CDR3 spans 15 residues. V lost 4 bases and J lost 0, with 12 bases in between. Per the germline V gene, CDR1 is MNHNY and CDR2 is SVGAGI (reference sequence).

The V gene is TRBV27, the J gene TRBJ2-2; the match to TRBD1 covers 8 bases. CDR1 and CDR2 from the germline V gene are MNHEY and SMNVEV (reference sequence). The V segment lost 6 bases and the J segment 4 bases; nucleotides outside the gene matches: 1. This CDR3 comprises 13 residues. CDR3 nucleotide sequence: TGTGCCAGCAGACAGGGGGGCACCGGGGAGCTGTTTTTT. The encoded protein is CASRQGGTGELFF.

The CDR3: CASSKDSGPYEQYF. CDR3 nucleotides: TGTGCCAGCAGTAAGGACAGTGGACCCTACGAGCAGTACTTC. The chain has TRBV6-1 and TRBJ2-7; possibly TRBD1 for D (6 bases). Germline CDR1 is MNHNS and CDR2 is SASEGT. This CDR3 has 14 residues. V was clipped by 5 bases and J by 2 bases, with 13 bases between them.

The rearrangement uses TRBV19 and TRBJ1-1, with TRBD1 as a possible D gene (5 bases). CDR3 length: 16 residues. The germline V gene has CDR1 LNHDA and CDR2 SQIVND (reference sequence). V lost 5 bases and J 5 bases, leaving 21 bases between the germline ends. CDR3 residues: CASSWGSHSWGTEAFF. The CDR3 coding sequence is TGTGCCAGTAGTTGGGGCAGTCATTCATGGGGAACTGAAGCTTTCTTT. Based on the CDR3 plus reference TRBV19 and TRBJ1-1, the full variable domain is DGGITQSPKYLFRKEGQNVTLSCEQNLNHDAMYWYRQDPGQGLRLIYYSQIVNDFQKGDIAEGYSVSREKKESFPLTVTSAQKNPTAFYLCASSWGSHSWGTEAFFGQGTRLTVV.

This chain uses TRBV5-1 with TRBJ1-1; weak D call: TRBD1 (6 bases). This CDR3 spans 13 amino acids. In germline, CDR1 is SGHRS, CDR2 YFSETQ. Trimming pared 1 base from V and 7 bases from J, leaving 11 bases between. As DNA, the CDR3 is TGCGCCAGCAGCTTGCAGGGGCTCAATGAAGCTTTCTTT. Its protein product is CASSLQGLNEAFF.

The chain employs TRBV11-2 and TRBJ2-3; perhaps TRBD2 as D (6 bases). The CDR3 loop spans 17 amino acids. The V gene lost 5 bases and the J gene lost 2 bases, with 20 bases spanning the gap. Germline assignment: CDR1 SGHAT and CDR2 FQNNGV. CDR3 amino acids: CASSGRDSPLLTDTQYF. CDR3 DNA sequence: TGTGCCAGCAGCGGCCGGGACTCCCCACTTCTCACAGATACGCAGTATTTT.